This T cell receptor beta chain was observed in a study of chemoradiotherapy in HPV16-positive cancers. Study-level background: Functional T-cell assays on a couple of HPV16-positive patients' cells defined candidate HPV-specific clones and common TCR motifs. Overall study findings and caveats: Non-HPV-specific T cells did not expand in tumors during treatment, whereas candidate HPV-specific clones and E7-related motifs did.

This clone was recorded once. Its antigen is still unknown. Some clones are missing from TCRdb's copy, which holds only in-frame ones; the method was immunoSEQ multiplex PCR. The sample includes 8,000 or so clones, less than 85% of them seen just once. CDR3 length: 16 amino acids. CDR1 is SGHDT, CDR2 YYEEEE, per germline. V lost 5 bases and J lost 2, with 17 bases in between. Sample collection occurred from a patient who underwent chemoradiotherapy. This chain links TRBV5-6 with TRBJ1-5; D perhaps matches TRBD1 (5 bases). The source is a human donor with HPV-associated anogenital cancer. CDR3 amino acids: CASSLGTGRRNQPQHF. The CDR3 coding sequence is TGTGCCAGCAGTCTAGGGACTGGGAGGCGCAATCAGCCCCAGCATTTT.